This T cell receptor beta chain was sequenced for a study of T cell repertoires in cytomegalovirus infection. Study summary: In public TCR beta signatures, there were indications of both CMV infection and matching HLA type. The study, taken as a whole, reports: Carriers of CMV and the relevant HLA type were discriminated by public TCR beta frequency.

From the reads, TCRdb called clonotypes with MiXCR, one entry per CDR3 protein. The sample holds 510,000 or so distinct CDR3 sequences; about 30% are singletons and the top ten take about 12%. This clonotype showed up just a few times. Its antigen is unidentified. The CDR3 covers 14 residues. CDR1 is SEHNR, CDR2 FQNEAQ, per germline (reference sequence). Trimming pared 1 base from V and 1 base from J, leaving 4 bases between. The chain uses TRBV7-9 and TRBJ2-2; D remains ambiguous. Sequencing used PBMCs. The clonotype originates from a human donor in good health (CMV status not recorded). Some clones in this sample may be carry-over from other donors' samples. This CDR3 reads CASSLGKNTGELFF. The CDR3 nucleotides read TGTGCCAGCAGCTTAGGCAAGAACACCGGGGAGCTGTTTTTT.